This T cell receptor (beta chain) originates from a study of PD-L1 blockade in urothelial cancer. Sequencing used immunoSEQ multiplex PCR; TCRdb keeps in-frame clones, though not all of them. This table has about 45,000 clones, more than 70% appearing once. CDR1 and CDR2 from the germline V gene are SQVTM and ANQGSEA. After removal of 7 bases from V and 8 bases from J, the junction contained 10 bases not matched to a gene. The CDR3 length is 13 residues. The receptor's source is a man older than 75 with urothelial cancer. The sample consisted of PBMCs, taken around atezolizumab (anti-PD-L1) treatment. The chain couples TRBV29-1 to TRBJ2-7; 11 bases align to TRBD2. The CDR3, as DNA: TGCAGCGCCAAAGAGGGGACTAGCGGACAGCAGTACTTC. Its translation is CSAKEGTSGQQYF.